The rows below give T cell receptor beta chains drawn from one sample of a study of patients and donors after allogeneic stem cell transplantation. TCRdb redid the calling of the RT-PCR reads with MiXCR, one entry per CDR3 protein. The table lists approximately 200,000 distinct CDR3 sequences, 38% of them singletons. Sequenced material: blood, either unsorted or a sorted T cell fraction (not recorded which). All receptors derive from a human donor who was either an allogeneic HSCT recipient or a stem cell or donor lymphocyte infusion donor (not recorded which). It is not recorded whose cells these are; they may come from a transplant donor. Both conserved end residues are part of each CDR3. D genes are given only for firm matches. Clone size is given for some rows only: seen once, a few or many times, or a class if the clone is expanded.

cdr3_nt: TGTGCCAGCACCGTAGGGTGGGCCTCTAGGCCCCTCCACTTT; cdr3_aa: CASTVGWASRPLHF; clone_size: -; d_call: -; v_call: TRBV6-1; j_call: TRBJ1-6
cdr3_nt: TGTGCCAGCAGCTTACAGGGGGTTAAAGAGTTCTTC; cdr3_aa: CASSLQGVKEFF; clone_size: -; d_call: TRBD1; v_call: TRBV7-8; j_call: TRBJ2-1
cdr3_nt: TGTGCCAGTAGCCAGACGGCCTCTGGAAACACCATATATTTT; cdr3_aa: CASSQTASGNTIYF; clone_size: few; d_call: -; v_call: TRBV19; j_call: TRBJ1-3
cdr3_nt: TGCGCCAGCATCCGGAGCCCCGGGACAGGGCACAATGAGCAGTTCTTC; cdr3_aa: CASIRSPGTGHNEQFF; clone_size: -; d_call: TRBD1; v_call: TRBV5-1; j_call: TRBJ2-1
cdr3_nt: TGTGCCAGCAGCTTAGTCCCCGTCGGAGATAATTCACCCCTCCACTTT; cdr3_aa: CASSLVPVGDNSPLHF; clone_size: few; d_call: -; v_call: TRBV7-9; j_call: TRBJ1-6
cdr3_nt: TGTGCCAGCAGCCCCCACAGCCCTAACTATGGCTACACCTTC; cdr3_aa: CASSPHSPNYGYTF; clone_size: -; d_call: -; v_call: TRBV7-8; j_call: TRBJ1-2
cdr3_nt: TGCGCCAGCAGCCGTTCATGGACAGGGAGTAATGAAAAACTGTTTTTT; cdr3_aa: CASSRSWTGSNEKLFF; clone_size: -; d_call: TRBD1; v_call: TRBV5-1; j_call: TRBJ1-4
cdr3_nt: TGTGCCAGCAGTTTAGGGTATGAAAAACTGTTTTTT; cdr3_aa: CASSLGYEKLFF; clone_size: few; d_call: -; v_call: TRBV28; j_call: TRBJ1-4
cdr3_nt: TGTGCCAGCAGCCCCTTCAGCGGGGGGCTCGCGAACACCGGGGAGCTGTTTTTT; cdr3_aa: CASSPFSGGLANTGELFF; clone_size: -; d_call: TRBD2; v_call: TRBV12-3/TRBV12-4; j_call: TRBJ2-2
cdr3_nt: TGCGCCAGCAGCTTGGACCCCGCGGGGACCGGGGAGCTGTTTTTT; cdr3_aa: CASSLDPAGTGELFF; clone_size: -; d_call: -; v_call: TRBV5-1; j_call: TRBJ2-2
cdr3_nt: TGTGCCAGCAGTTACTCGAGATCTAGCACAGATACGCAGTATTTT; cdr3_aa: CASSYSRSSTDTQYF; clone_size: -; d_call: -; v_call: TRBV6-6; j_call: TRBJ2-3
cdr3_nt: TGCAGCGTTGGGAGCGGAGGAGAAAAACTGTTTTTT; cdr3_aa: CSVGSGGEKLFF; clone_size: -; d_call: -; v_call: TRBV29-1; j_call: TRBJ1-4
cdr3_nt: TGTGCCATCAGAAATGGGACTAGGAAAAGCTCCTACAATGAGCAGTTCTTC; cdr3_aa: CAIRNGTRKSSYNEQFF; clone_size: -; d_call: TRBD2; v_call: TRBV10-3; j_call: TRBJ2-1
cdr3_nt: TGCAGTGCTAGAGACAAAGGGGGACTGAACACTGAAGCTTTCTTT; cdr3_aa: CSARDKGGLNTEAFF; clone_size: -; d_call: -; v_call: TRBV20-1; j_call: TRBJ1-1